The sequence of this T cell receptor (beta chain) was determined in a study of post-analysis software for immune sequencing data (dated by TCRdb to between 2014 and 2016). About the study as a whole: The recorded disease courses included relapsing-remitting, secondary progressive and progressive-relapsing multiple sclerosis, and some patients had no subtype annotation. The multiple sclerosis patient repertoires were compared with under 13 previously published healthy control repertoires from donors aged about 6 to 26 years. A subset of samples was prepared in parallel using single-end sample barcoding, then pooled and co-amplified after Illumina adapter ligation.

Study-wide findings and limitations: Significantly lower normalized Chao1 diversity was found in multiple sclerosis patients than in controls, suggesting substantial peripheral T-cell clonal expansion. The control group was slightly older than the multiple sclerosis patient group. Direct clustering with F measure showed strong co-clustering of samples prepared in the same batch, prompting a batch-effect correction.

To demonstrate the VDJtools post-analysis software, the study profiled TCR beta repertoires from the peripheral blood of about 13 young patients with multiple sclerosis. The multiple sclerosis patients were children and adolescents ranging in age from 6 to 15 years. With respect to this clonotype: The target of this receptor is not known. There are no base qualities to consult, and no much larger clone falls within one base.

Preparation of the library involved PCR. TCRdb lists the instrument as Illumina HiSeq 2500. Unique molecular identifiers were incorporated into TCR beta cDNA libraries to reduce PCR and sequencing biases. Every 1 to 10 million input T cells yielded 500,000 or so cDNA molecules, meaning each molecule approximated one T cell. Patient libraries were prepared and sequenced with the same protocol used for the earlier healthy control dataset. Samples belonging to the same batch were prepared together, multiplexed and sequenced on a shared HiSeq lane. Regarding the original processing steps: Raw barcoded reads were processed with MIGEC, and single-read molecular identifier groups were discarded before consensus assembly and CDR3 extraction. VDJtools was used for post-analysis of the clonotype tables, with diversity normalized by down-sampling every dataset to the smallest sample size. Repertoire overlap clustering matched CDR3 amino acid but not nucleotide sequences to correct batch-related cross-sample contamination. In TCRdb, the public reads were trimmed at Q25 with fastp and aligned with MiXCR, with productive beta chains retained. One record per CDR3 amino acid sequence lists the most common genes and DNA. The V and J calls come from TCRdb's annotation, not from the publication. A total of approximately 660,000 distinct CDR3 sequences appear in this sample, approximately 60% of them only once. Clones ranked in the top ten supply approximately 10% of the sample.

The clonotype originates from a girl aged 2-10 years with multiple sclerosis. The material sequenced was blood.

The CDR3 amino acid sequence is: CASSQTDGKLFF. The DNA sequence is given as TGTGCCAGCAGTCAAACCGACGGAAAACTGTTTTTT. The V and J genes are TRBV12-3 or TRBV12-4 and TRBJ1-4, with the identity of the D gene unclear. The cysteine opens and the phenylalanine closes a CDR3 of 12 amino acids. The only DNA kept is the CDR3, 36 bases in frame from the first base. V and J are truncated by 5 bases and 10 bases respectively, leaving an intervening sequence of 11 bases.